The 12 T cell receptor beta chains below were found in one sample sequenced in a study of blood T cell repertoires in COVID-19. Produced via immunoSEQ multiplex PCR; TCRdb's table is partial and in-frame only. This table has 95,000 to 150,000 clones, roughly nine tenths appearing once. Sequencing used peripheral blood. The receptors were sampled from a man between 50 and 59 years old with COVID-19, enrolled during active disease.

The CDR3 nucleotides read TGTGCCAGCACCCCTGGGACAGGGGGCACAGATACGCAGTATTTT. This sequence encodes CASTPGTGGTDTQYF. This rearrangement joins TRBV7-9 to TRBJ2-3; 10 nucleotides line up with TRBD1. V shed 7 bases, J shed 1 base, and the junction held 5 bases outside the gene matches. The germline CDR1 and CDR2 sequences are SEHNR and FQNEAQ (reference sequence). The length of the CDR3 is 15 residues.

Here the CDR3 reads CAISPAANTGELFF. CDR3 DNA sequence: TGTGCCATCAGCCCAGCGGCGAACACCGGGGAGCTGTTTTTT. The rearrangement links TRBV10-3 to TRBJ2-2, with D possibly being TRBD2 (5 bases). The germline V and J ends were trimmed by 6 bases and 0 bases, with 8 bases remaining between them. In germline, CDR1 is ENHRY, CDR2 SYGVKD. The CDR3 is made up of 14 amino acids.

This chain links TRBV4-2 with TRBJ1-5, with D perhaps TRBD1 (5 bases). Deletions cut 0 bases from V and 5 bases from J, with 8 bases between. The CDR3 runs 14 residues. The germline V gene has CDR1 LGHNA and CDR2 YNFKEQ. The CDR3 spells CASSQDGADQPQHF. The CDR3 region has the DNA TGTGCCAGCAGCCAAGATGGGGCTGATCAGCCCCAGCATTTT.

The chain recombines TRBV6-2 or TRBV6-3 with TRBJ2-2; the match to TRBD2 covers 16 bases. Losses at the gene ends were 5 bases for V and 3 bases for J; bases not matched to a gene: 3. Germline V gives CDR1 MNHEY, CDR2 SVGEGT. This CDR3 region has 17 residues. The CDR3 here is CASSKGLAGGDTGELFF. Here the CDR3 DNA reads TGTGCCAGCAGTAAGGGACTAGCGGGAGGGGACACCGGGGAGCTGTTTTTT.

The chain links TRBV5-1 to TRBJ2-1; 7 bases align to TRBD2. The ends lost 4 bases at V and 8 bases at J; junction bases unmatched: 9. The CDR3 extends over 14 amino acids. In germline, CDR1 is SGHRS, CDR2 YFSETQ. CDR3 residues: CASSPSGTWDEQFF. The CDR3 DNA is TGCGCCAGCAGCCCAAGCGGGACTTGGGATGAGCAGTTCTTC.

V and J are TRBV5-4 and TRBJ2-7; TRBD2 aligns across 15 bases. CDR1 is SGHNT and CDR2 is YYREEE in the germline V gene (reference sequence). After removal of 4 bases from V and 7 bases from J, the junction contained 3 bases not matched to a gene. This CDR3 comprises 14 residues. For the CDR3, the DNA is TGTGCCAGCAGCGGACTAGCGGGAGGGGGGGAGCAGTACTTC. It translates to CASSGLAGGGEQYF.

The chain joins TRBV29-1 to TRBJ2-2, with unresolved D. Germline lookup yields CDR1 SQVTM and CDR2 ANQGSEA. The germline V and J ends were trimmed by 6 bases and 6 bases, with 8 bases remaining between them. The CDR3 covers 11 residues. The chain's CDR3 is CSVAEAGELFF. The CDR3 nucleotides read TGCAGCGTGGCTGAGGCCGGGGAGCTGTTTTTT.

The J gene is TRBJ1-1, the V gene TRBV28; maybe TRBD1 (6 bases). Germline V gene sequence: CDR1 MDHEN, CDR2 SYDVKM. CDR3 length equals 14 residues. Trimming took 7 bases from V and 6 from J, leaving 18 bases between them. The CDR3 nucleotides read TGTGCCAGCACCCCACAGGGCGTTAGAGCTGAAGCTTTCTTT. It is translated as CASTPQGVRAEAFF.

V gene TRBV7-8 combines with J gene TRBJ1-2, with D perhaps TRBD1 (6 bases). The V end was cut by 4 bases, the J end by 0 bases, with 9 bases between. The CDR3 length is 14 residues. Germline V gene data show CDR1 as SGHVS and CDR2 as FQNEAQ. The CDR3 nucleotides read TGTGCCAGCAGCTGGGACATCTCTAACTATGGCTACACCTTC. Protein sequence: CASSWDISNYGYTF.

This sequence joins TRBV12-3 or TRBV12-4 and TRBJ1-3, with D possibly TRBD1 on 5 matching bases. This CDR3 has 13 amino acids. The V end was cut by 8 bases, the J end by 11 bases, with 19 bases between. The CDR3 reads CASHDLTVPSIYF. In DNA form, the CDR3 reads TGTGCCAGCCACGATTTGACAGTTCCTTCCATATATTTT.

The chain is built from TRBV9 and TRBJ2-1; D might be TRBD1 (5 bases). CDR1 is SGDLS and CDR2 is YYNGEE in the germline V gene. Trimming shortened V by 4 bases and J by 8 bases, and 13 bases separated the two germline ends. The CDR3 has 13 amino acids. CDR3 sequence (DNA): TGTGCCAGCAGCTCTGGACGGACATATGAGCAGTTCTTC. The encoded protein is CASSSGRTYEQFF.

The genes are TRBV15 and TRBJ1-2; D perhaps matches TRBD1 (6 bases). The CDR3 contains 14 residues. CDR1 LNHNV and CDR2 YYDKDF come from the germline V gene (reference sequence). The V and J ends lost 1 base and 6 bases respectively, with 12 bases between them. The CDR3 region is CATSRAGEGNGYTF. The CDR3 DNA sequence: TGTGCCACCAGCAGAGCAGGGGAAGGGAATGGCTACACCTTC.